This paragraph reports one T cell receptor (beta chain). This entry comes from a study of blood T cell repertoires in COVID-19. Produced via immunoSEQ multiplex PCR; TCRdb's table is partial and in-frame only. There are 250,000 to 350,000 clones in the sample; about 88% occur only once, and 11% lies in the top ten. CDR1 KGHSH and CDR2 LQKENI come from the germline V gene. V was cut by 6 bases and J by 5 bases, with 13 bases left in between. This CDR3 region has 13 residues. The sequenced sample consisted of peripheral blood. V and J are TRBV18 and TRBJ2-5; no definite D call. The source of this sequence is a woman aged 25-40 years with COVID-19, enrolled during active disease. The CDR3 nucleotides read TGTGCCAGCTCCCTTCTGAGAGCTGAGACCCAGTACTTC. Protein: CASSLLRAETQYF.